What follows is one T cell receptor beta chain and its context. As yet, its antigen is unknown. The data were taken from a study of T cells after yellow fever vaccination. Study background: Preparation used SMART-Seq v4 Ultra Low Input for the low-cell-number fractions. Broader study findings: The study noted that FACS-sorted repertoires could contain abundant clonotypes contaminating from the bulk population. The booster saw the reappearance of most primary-vaccination clones (96% CD4, about 88% CD8).

V shed 1 base and J shed 4 bases, with 10 bases lying between them. The CDR3 length is 15 residues. MiXCR, applied by TCRdb to the 5' RACE reads, yields one record per CDR3 protein. This sample has 300,000 to 400,000 distinct CDR3 sequences, with about 10% found just once. The sequence derives from a man aged 18 to 29 who received the YFV17D yellow fever vaccine. The material sequenced was CD4+ T cells sorted from PBMCs, taken 45 days after the yellow fever booster vaccination. The chain carries TRBV12-3 or TRBV12-4 and TRBJ1-4, with a tentative D call TRBD1 (6 bases). In nucleotides, the CDR3 is TGTGCCAGCAGTTTAGGACCCAGGGGTAATGAAAAACTGTTTTTT. Residues: CASSLGPRGNEKLFF.